Each of the 27 T cell receptor beta chains below was sequenced from the same sample in a study of cytomegalovirus exposure and HLA in healthy donors (dated by TCRdb to 2015 to 2018). The protocol used for the library was the immunoSEQ multiplex PCR assay. For the multiplex PCR, a mixture combining 60 forward primers for TCR Vbeta segments and 13 reverse primers for TCR Jbeta segments was used. TCRdb provides this immuneACCESS table in a form limited to in-frame rearrangements. Some clones are lacking; in checked studies, under half of them reflect an unresolved V gene, and why the rest are absent is not known. The table for this sample lists about 100,000 clones; roughly 80% of them were counted only once. Clones ranked in the top ten supply under 7.5% of the sample. The sequenced sample consisted of PBMCs. All receptors come from a man aged 50-60 years in good health and CMV-seropositive.

The V call is TRBV6-1, the J call TRBJ2-3, with 9 positions matching TRBD2. With 2 bases clipped from V and 6 bases from J, the junction kept 9 bases outside the gene matches. The CDR3 runs to 16 residues. Germline V lookup: CDR1 MNHNS, CDR2 SASEGT. CDR3 sequence: CASSESSLAGRDTQYF. CDR3 bases: TGTGCCAGCAGTGAAAGTTCGCTAGCGGGGCGGGATACGCAGTATTTT.

The V call is TRBV9, the J call TRBJ1-6, with D tentatively TRBD1 (5 bases). The CDR3 runs to 12 residues. V was shortened by 3 bases and J by 14 bases, with 12 bases between the two germline ends. Germline V lookup: CDR1 SGDLS, CDR2 YYNGEE. CDR3 DNA: TGTGCCAGCAGCGATCCGGGGGGTTCCCTCCACTTT. As protein: CASSDPGGSLHF.

The chain links TRBV14 to TRBJ2-1; D is ambiguous. CDR3 size: 13 residues. Germline V CDR1 and CDR2: SGHDN, FVKESK. Trimming stripped 5 bases from V and 9 bases from J, with 14 bases between. CDR3 in DNA: TGTGCCAGCAGCACCTCTCGGTTCGGTGAGCAGTTCTTC. Encoded protein: CASSTSRFGEQFF.

The chain recombines TRBV7-8 with TRBJ1-5, with TRBD1 matching over 9 bases. The J segment lost 6 bases and the V segment lost 2 bases, leaving 8 bases of the junction unmatched. This CDR3 is built from 16 residues. CDR1 SGHVS and CDR2 FQNEAQ come from the germline V gene. The CDR3 sequence is CASSLPEDRGGQPQHF. In nucleotides, the CDR3 is TGTGCCAGCAGCTTACCAGAGGACAGGGGTGGTCAGCCCCAGCATTTT.

The V call is TRBV7-7, the J call TRBJ2-5; 7 bases align to TRBD1. The DNA matches TRBJ2-7 better at its end, which makes the J call doubtful. This CDR3 has 15 amino acids. Germline V gene sequence: CDR1 SSHAT, CDR2 FNYEAQ (reference sequence). CDR3 amino acids: CASSIEQGPGLEQYF. CDR3 nucleotides: TGTGCCAGCAGCATCGAACAGGGGCCGGGTCTCGAGCAGTACTTC.

This clone turned up a few times. V is TRBV19 and J is TRBJ1-1, with 10 bases fitting TRBD1. The trim removed 3 bases at V and 5 bases at J, leaving 9 bases unmatched. Germline values: CDR1 LNHDA, CDR2 SQIVND (reference sequence). This CDR3 spans 16 amino acids. The CDR3 bases are TGTGCCAGTAGTATCCGACAGGGGGCAGTTGGAACTGAAGCTTTCTTT. Its translation is CASSIRQGAVGTEAFF.

This clone has a handful of counts. This sequence joins TRBV21-1 and TRBJ1-2; the table gives TRBD1 as D, unverified against the DNA. TRBV21-1 is annotated as a pseudogene. The CDR3 is made up of 18 amino acids. The CDR3 protein is CASSSGPGQGLNTYGYTF. As DNA, the CDR3 is TGTGCCAGCAGCTCAGGGCCGGGACAGGGCCTTAACACCTATGGCTACACCTTC.

The chain recombines TRBV6-1 with TRBJ2-5; 7 bases align to TRBD1. Germline-derived CDR1 and CDR2 are MNHNS and SASEGT. The CDR3 covers 16 residues. The V segment lost 3 bases and the J segment 5 bases; nucleotides outside the gene matches: 12. CDR3 residues: CASSDKYRGDLETQYF. The DNA of the CDR3 is TGTGCCAGCAGTGATAAGTACAGGGGTGATTTGGAGACCCAGTACTTC.

The J gene is TRBJ2-3, the V gene TRBV9; 8 nucleotides agree with TRBD2. CDR3 length: 18 residues. With V trimmed by 1 base and J by 4 bases, 14 bases remained unmatched. Germline V CDR1 and CDR2: SGDLS, YYNGEE. CDR3 coding DNA: TGTGCCAGCAGCGTATCCCCCAGTGCGGGGGGAGGTGCAGATACGCAGTATTTT. Encoded protein: CASSVSPSAGGGADTQYF.

The rearrangement links TRBV2 to TRBJ1-3, with D unresolved. This CDR3 contains 21 residues. The germline V gene has CDR1 SNHLY and CDR2 FYNNEI. The V end was cut by 6 bases, the J end by 0 bases, with 30 bases between. The chain's CDR3 is CASSRRAGWEGTGSSGNTIYF. CDR3 nucleotide sequence: TGTGCCAGCAGCCGCCGCGCCGGCTGGGAGGGAACTGGGAGCTCTGGAAACACCATATATTTT.

J is TRBJ1-5 and V is TRBV7-2; D not resolved. V lost 1 base, J lost 7 bases, and 5 bases lay in between. The CDR3 runs to 12 residues. Looked up from germline, CDR1 is SGHTA and CDR2 is FQGNSA. The CDR3 reads CASSLGPQPQHF. DNA for the CDR3: TGTGCCAGCAGCTTAGGGCCGCAGCCCCAGCATTTT.

The chain employs TRBV7-9 and TRBJ2-2, with D possibly being TRBD2 (7 bases). Germline V gene data show CDR1 as SEHNR and CDR2 as FQNEAQ (reference sequence). This CDR3 spans 16 amino acids. V was trimmed by 5 bases and J by 2 bases, leaving 15 bases between them. CDR3 nucleotide sequence: TGTGCCAGCAGCCGGAGGGGGGGAATTAACACCGGGGAGCTGTTTTTT. Translation: CASSRRGGINTGELFF.

J is TRBJ2-3 and V is TRBV19, with 12 bases that match TRBD2. The junction had 9 bases not matched to a gene; V was cut back by 4 bases and J by 4 bases. Germline V lookup: CDR1 LNHDA, CDR2 SQIVND (reference sequence). This CDR3 spans 17 amino acids. The CDR3 loop reads CASSKLAGGPQADTQYF. CDR3 sequence (DNA): TGTGCCAGTAGTAAACTAGCGGGGGGACCTCAGGCAGATACGCAGTATTTT.

This clone showed up just a few times. The same CDR3 can be traced to other DNA sequences in this sample. This chain connects TRBV4-3 to TRBJ2-7; D perhaps matches TRBD2 (6 bases). This CDR3 has 15 residues. Between the trimmed V and J ends, which lost 0 bases and 0 bases, there was a span of 9 bases. The V gene's germline CDR1 is LGHNA and CDR2 YSLEER. This CDR3 is CASSQEPGSSYEQYF. The DNA of the CDR3 is TGCGCCAGCAGCCAAGAACCCGGGAGCTCCTACGAGCAGTACTTC.

The V gene is TRBV28, the J gene TRBJ2-3, with a possible D match to TRBD2 (5 bases). In germline, CDR1 is MDHEN, CDR2 SYDVKM. CDR3 length equals 15 residues. Trimming took off 3 bases at V and 3 bases at J, with 13 bases between the two ends. CDR3 DNA sequence: TGTGCCAGCAGTTTTCCCGAGGGCGGTACAGATACGCAGTATTTT. This sequence encodes CASSFPEGGTDTQYF.

The chain recombines TRBV6-4 with TRBJ2-3; 8 nucleotides line up with TRBD2. The CDR3 has 16 amino acids. Germline lookup yields CDR1 MRHNA and CDR2 SNTAGT. Trimming removed 2 bases from V and 1 base from J; junction bases left unmatched: 5. The CDR3 DNA reads TGTGCCAGCAGTGACACCAGCGGGGGCCGCACAGATACGCAGTATTTT. Its protein product is CASSDTSGGRTDTQYF.

This clone came up a few times. The V gene is TRBV27, the J gene TRBJ1-1; a weak D match, TRBD1 (6 bases). CDR3 length equals 17 residues. The V end lost 6 bases, the J end lost 0 bases, and 20 bases lay between the germline ends. From germline, CDR1 is MNHEY and CDR2 SMNVEV (reference sequence). CDR3 amino acids: CASSQKDPGVMNTEAFF. The CDR3 bases are TGTGCCAGCAGCCAAAAGGACCCAGGGGTCATGAACACTGAAGCTTTCTTT.

This clone was picked up one time. The CDR3 nucleotides read TGTGCCAGCAGCGCGGGACAGGGTGTCGGGGAGCTGTTTTTT. It yields the protein CASSAGQGVGELFF. The chain joins TRBV5-4 to TRBJ2-2, with TRBD1 identical over 9 bases. After removal of 4 bases from V and 7 bases from J, the junction contained 5 bases not matched to a gene. The CDR3 is 14 amino acids. Germline CDR1 is SGHNT and CDR2 is YYREEE (reference sequence). Full variable domain (missing parts from reference TRBV5-4 and TRBJ2-2): ETGVTQSPTHLIKTRGQQVTLRCSSQSGHNTVSWYQQALGQGPQFIFQYYREEENGRGNFPPRFSGLQFPNYSSELNVNALELDDSALYLCASSAGQGVGELFFGEGSRLTVL.

The chain employs TRBV21-1 and TRBJ1-4. TRBV21-1 is an annotated pseudogene. The CDR3 extends over 16 amino acids. CDR3 amino acids: CASRPLRERAGEKLFF. In DNA, the CDR3 is TGTGCCAGCAGACCACTCCGAGAGAGGGCTGGGGAAAAACTGTTTTTT.

This clone was counted once. The chain employs TRBV5-5 and TRBJ1-5; 9 bases are a match to TRBD1. The CDR3 spans 15 residues. Germline CDR1 and CDR2: SGHKS and YYEKEE (reference sequence). V lost 5 bases to trimming and J lost 6 bases; unmatched junction nucleotides: 9. The DNA of the CDR3 is TGTGCCAGCAGTTACACCGGGACAGGGTTTCAGCCCCAGCATTTT. Residues: CASSYTGTGFQPQHF. Based on the CDR3 plus reference TRBV5-5 and TRBJ1-5, the full variable domain is DAGVTQSPTHLIKTRGQQVTLRCSPISGHKSVSWYQQVLGQGPQFIFQYYEKEERGRGNFPDRFSARQFPNYSSELNVNALLLGDSALYLCASSYTGTGFQPQHFGDGTRLSIL.

The chain employs TRBV9 and TRBJ2-3; TRBD2 matches at 7 bases. The CDR3 is 14 amino acids. Looked up from germline, CDR1 is SGDLS and CDR2 is YYNGEE. The V and J ends lost 3 bases and 4 bases, in that order; junction bases with no gene match: 5. The CDR3 reads CASSERGVSDTQYF. The CDR3 nucleotides are TGTGCCAGCAGCGAACGGGGGGTATCAGATACGCAGTATTTT.

This chain uses TRBV4-1 with TRBJ1-2; possibly TRBD1 for D (5 bases). CDR1 and CDR2 (germline): MGHRA, YSYEKL. Between the trimmed V and J ends, which lost 1 base and 8 bases, there was a span of 17 bases. This CDR3 is 15 amino acids long. The CDR3 DNA follows: TGCGCCAGCAGCCAAGCGGATTCAGGGCCCTTCGGCTACACCTTC. It yields the protein CASSQADSGPFGYTF.

The chain combines TRBV6-4 with TRBJ1-2; unclear D gene. V was cut by 0 bases and J by 0 bases, with 8 bases left in between. The CDR3 spans 15 residues. Per germline, CDR1 MRHNA and CDR2 SNTAGT. CDR3 nucleotides: TGTGCCAGCAGTGACTCCCCCCAGGCTAACTATGGCTACACCTTC. Its protein is CASSDSPQANYGYTF.

The chain joins TRBV21-1 to TRBJ2-7; the table's TRBD2 call for D was not verified on the DNA. TRBV21-1 is flagged as a pseudogene. This CDR3 is built from 18 residues. This CDR3 reads CASSKESPQAGGWCEQYF. Written as DNA, the CDR3 is TGTGCCAGCAGCAAAGAGTCCCCGCAAGCGGGGGGATGGTGCGAGCAGTACTTC.

This CDR3 is CASRLTGTISYEQYF. DNA for the CDR3: TGTGCCAGCAGACTTACCGGGACTATATCCTACGAGCAGTACTTC. This chain uses TRBV7-8 with TRBJ2-7; 7 bases align to TRBD2. Germline values: CDR1 SGHVS, CDR2 FQNEAQ. The CDR3 sequence is 15 residues long. J gave up 1 base and V 6 bases, and 9 bases lay outside the gene matches.

This chain joins TRBV2 and TRBJ1-6; 9 bases are a match to TRBD1. The length of the CDR3 is 14 residues. The germline gives CDR1 SNHLY, CDR2 FYNNEI. After removal of 6 bases from V and 8 bases from J, the junction contained 5 bases not matched to a gene. The CDR3 is CASSADRGYSPLHF. CDR3 coding DNA: TGTGCCAGCAGCGCGGACAGGGGTTATTCACCCCTCCACTTT.

The J gene is TRBJ2-2, the V gene TRBV7-9; D may be TRBD1 (5 bases). The CDR3 has 14 residues. V gave up 4 bases and J gave up 4 bases, with 10 bases separating them. Germline V lookup: CDR1 SEHNR, CDR2 FQNEAQ (reference sequence). The DNA of the CDR3 is TGTGCCAGCAGCTGGGGCCCAACCACCGGGGAGCTGTTTTTT. It encodes CASSWGPTTGELFF.